What follows are 29 T cell receptor beta chains derived from one specimen sequenced in a study of blood T cell repertoires in COVID-19. Sequenced by immunoSEQ multiplex PCR; TCRdb stores in-frame clones only, minus some. Of about 68,000 clones detected, 60% to 85% appear once; the ten largest clones hold about 24%. The sample comprised peripheral blood. These TCRs come from a human donor in a cohort sampled during active COVID-19.

The chain is built from TRBV28 and TRBJ2-7; 13 bases align to TRBD2. Germline V CDR1 and CDR2: MDHEN, SYDVKM. The CDR3 loop spans 18 amino acids. V lost 5 bases, J lost 2 bases, and 12 bases stayed unmatched. The CDR3 protein is CASSPTPGLAGRPYEQYF. CDR3 sequence (DNA): TGTGCCAGCAGTCCAACGCCGGGACTAGCGGGACGACCCTACGAGCAGTACTTC.

The chain has TRBV3-1 (or the pseudogene TRBV3-2) and TRBJ2-7, with D perhaps TRBD2 (5 bases). CDR1 LGHDT and CDR2 YNNKEL come from the germline V gene (reference sequence). The CDR3 is 13 amino acids. Trimming pared 9 bases from V and 0 bases from J, leaving 12 bases between. CDR3 region: CARGGHFSYEQYF. CDR3 bases: TGTGCCAGGGGCGGGCACTTCTCCTACGAGCAGTACTTC.

This chain joins TRBV29-1 and TRBJ1-3, with D maybe TRBD1 (5 bases). V was pared by 7 bases and J by 2 bases, with 12 bases between. Germline CDR1 is SQVTM and CDR2 is ANQGSEA. CDR3 length: 13 residues. As DNA, the CDR3 is TGCAGCGCCAAGTCAGGGCCTGGAAACACCATATATTTT. The encoded protein is CSAKSGPGNTIYF.

This clone was seen once. The chain has TRBV6-2 or TRBV6-3 and TRBJ2-3; D possibly corresponds to TRBD1 (5 bases). Germline V gene data show CDR1 as MNHEY and CDR2 as SVGEGT. V gave up 2 bases and J gave up 4 bases, with 13 bases separating them. The CDR3 has 15 residues. CDR3 nucleotides: TGTGCCAGCAGTTACCGGCAGGGTCTAGCAGATACGCAGTATTTT. This translates into CASSYRQGLADTQYF.

This chain connects TRBV15 to TRBJ2-7, with 9 bases matching TRBD1. Trimming took 5 bases from V and 6 from J; bases not matched to a gene: 8. In germline, CDR1 is LNHNV, CDR2 YYDKDF (reference sequence). There are 14 residues in the CDR3. For the CDR3, the DNA is TGTGCCACCAGCGGCGACAGGGGGAGTTTCGAGCAGTACTTC. Residues: CATSGDRGSFEQYF.

This clone was seen once. The V call is TRBV29-1, the J call TRBJ1-3; no clear D gene. Germline V gene data show CDR1 as SQVTM and CDR2 as ANQGSEA. The CDR3 sequence is 13 residues long. V was trimmed by 6 bases and J by 2 bases, leaving 11 bases between them. The CDR3 spells CSVLTSAGNTIYF. DNA of the CDR3: TGCAGCGTCCTAACTTCGGCTGGAAACACCATATATTTT.

V gene TRBV5-1 combines with J gene TRBJ2-3, with 9 bases that match TRBD1. The CDR3 has 16 residues. Looked up from germline, CDR1 is SGHRS and CDR2 is YFSETQ. The V gene end was trimmed by 3 bases and the J gene end by 5 bases; junction bases not matched to a gene: 10. CDR3 nucleotides: TGCGCCAGCAGCTCGACTGGGGACAGGGCAAGAGATACGCAGTATTTT. Amino acid sequence: CASSSTGDRARDTQYF.

The chain combines TRBV28 with TRBJ2-1; TRBD2 is a possible D gene (6 bases). Germline V lookup: CDR1 MDHEN, CDR2 SYDVKM. The V and J ends lost 7 bases and 6 bases respectively, with 10 bases between them. This CDR3 comprises 12 residues. The chain's CDR3 is CASTSGPNEQFF. The CDR3 bases are TGTGCCAGCACCAGCGGGCCCAATGAGCAGTTCTTC.

The genes are TRBV4-1 and TRBJ2-5, with D possibly being TRBD1 (5 bases). Trimming shortened V by 4 bases and J by 4 bases, and 16 bases separated the two germline ends. This CDR3 spans 15 amino acids. Germline assignment: CDR1 MGHRA and CDR2 YSYEKL. The CDR3 DNA is TGCGCCAGCAGCCCGACAGATGGGGTAGGAGAGACCCAGTACTTC. Residues: CASSPTDGVGETQYF.

The CDR3 DNA sequence: TGTGCCAGCAGCCCCCTATACCCCGAGACCCAGTACTTC. Translating it yields CASSPLYPETQYF. This sequence joins TRBV7-2 and TRBJ2-5, with no clear D. V lost 5 bases, J lost 5 bases, and 12 bases lay in between. The CDR3 consists of 13 residues. Germline-derived CDR1 and CDR2 are SGHTA and FQGNSA.

For this clone: The junction and the germline gene differ at one end; a read error may be behind it. The CDR3 region is CASSSLAGGTDTQYF. The CDR3 coding sequence is TGTGCTAGCAGCTCACTAGCGGGAGGCACAGATACGCAGTATTTT. The V call is TRBV7-7, the J call TRBJ2-3, with TRBD2 matching 11 bases. Per germline, CDR1 SSHAT and CDR2 FNYEAQ (reference sequence). This CDR3 is built from 15 residues.

J is TRBJ2-1 and V is TRBV19; the match to TRBD1 covers 8 bases. J was trimmed by 3 bases and V by 7 bases; bases with no gene match: 8. Germline CDR1 is LNHDA and CDR2 is SQIVND (reference sequence). The CDR3 has 15 amino acids. CDR3 loop: CASNQGAAVYNEQFF. In DNA form, the CDR3 reads TGTGCCAGTAACCAGGGGGCGGCTGTCTACAATGAGCAGTTCTTC. The entire variable domain, with the rest obtained from reference TRBV19 and TRBJ2-1, is as follows: DGGITQSPKYLFRKEGQNVTLSCEQNLNHDAMYWYRQDPGQGLRLIYYSQIVNDFQKGDIAEGYSVSREKKESFPLTVTSAQKNPTAFYLCASNQGAAVYNEQFFGPGTRLTVL.

The genes are TRBV15 and TRBJ2-3, with D unresolved. The CDR3 runs 13 residues. Germline loops: CDR1 LNHNV, CDR2 YYDKDF (reference sequence). Deletions cut 0 bases from V and 2 bases from J, with 3 bases between. The CDR3 DNA is TGTGCCACCAGCAGAGACATCACAGATACGCAGTATTTT. This translates into CATSRDITDTQYF.

The chain has TRBV5-4 and TRBJ2-6; D not certain. V dropped 0 bases and J dropped 3 bases, with 7 bases sitting between them. The CDR3 totals 15 residues. The germline V gene encodes CDR1 SGHNT and CDR2 YYREEE (reference sequence). CDR3 in DNA: TGTGCCAGCAGCTTGGTCGGCGGTGGGGCCAACGTCCTGACTTTC. Amino acids: CASSLVGGGANVLTF.

CDR3 protein: CASSPGGGDYGYTF. CDR3 nucleotides: TGTGCCAGCTCACCAGGGGGAGGCGACTATGGCTACACCTTC. The genes are TRBV18 and TRBJ1-2; tentatively, D is TRBD1 (5 bases). Germline CDR1 and CDR2: KGHSH and LQKENI. This CDR3 region has 14 residues. The V end was cut by 2 bases, the J end by 3 bases, with 10 bases between.

V gene TRBV24-1 combines with J gene TRBJ2-1, with D maybe TRBD2 (5 bases). V was clipped by 3 bases and J by 6 bases, with 11 bases between them. CDR3 length: 14 amino acids. Germline V gene sequence: CDR1 KGHDR, CDR2 SFDVKD. CDR3 protein: CATSDNRGSNEQFF. The CDR3 bases are TGTGCCACCAGTGATAACCGTGGGAGCAATGAGCAGTTCTTC.

The chain uses TRBV3-1 (or the pseudogene TRBV3-2) and TRBJ2-5, with 9 nucleotides matching TRBD1. V trimming: 4 bases; J trimming: 7 bases; junction bases outside the gene matches: 13. This CDR3 region has 16 residues. Germline CDR1 and CDR2: LGHDT and YNNKEL (reference sequence). This CDR3 reads CASSLVGQGFRVTQYF. CDR3 coding DNA: TGTGCCAGCAGCCTCGTGGGACAGGGCTTTCGGGTGACCCAGTACTTC.

V and J are TRBV9 and TRBJ2-3, with 10 bases that match TRBD2. The CDR3 runs 17 residues. Germline V gene sequence: CDR1 SGDLS, CDR2 YYNGEE. J lost 6 bases, V lost 4 bases, and 14 bases had no gene match. The DNA for the CDR3 is TGTGCCAGCAGCCCCCGGGGGGTAGCGGGAGGATTGGATACGCAGTATTTT. As protein: CASSPRGVAGGLDTQYF.

The CDR3, as DNA: TGTGCCAGCAGCTTAGCCCCACAGGATTCACCCCTCCACTTT. This codes for CASSLAPQDSPLHF. The genes are TRBV7-9 and TRBJ1-6; possible D gene TRBD1, 5 bases. CDR1 and CDR2 from the germline V gene are SEHNR and FQNEAQ (reference sequence). CDR3 length equals 14 residues. The V and J ends lost 0 bases and 8 bases respectively, with 8 bases between them.

This chain uses TRBV19 with TRBJ2-1; TRBD2 matches 7 bases. This CDR3 is 15 amino acids long. CDR1 is LNHDA and CDR2 is SQIVND in the germline V gene (reference sequence). V lost 3 bases, J lost 7 bases, and 9 bases stayed unmatched. CDR3 sequence: CASSISAGVGNEQFF. As DNA, the CDR3 is TGTGCCAGTAGTATTTCGGCGGGGGTGGGGAATGAGCAGTTCTTC.

V and J are TRBV7-9 and TRBJ2-2, with 7 bases fitting TRBD1. CDR3 length: 17 residues. Trimming removed 4 bases from V and 9 bases from J; junction bases left unmatched: 17. Germline CDR1 is SEHNR and CDR2 is FQNEAQ (reference sequence). CDR3 coding DNA: TGTGCCAGCAGCTCGCCTCCGGGACAGCCTCCTTCTAGGGAGCTGTTTTTT. Its protein product is CASSSPPGQPPSRELFF. The full variable domain, completed using reference TRBV7-9 and TRBJ2-2, is DTGVSQNPRHKITKRGQNVTFRCDPISEHNRLYWYRQTLGQGPEFLTYFQNEAQLEKSRLLSDRFSAERPKGSFSTLEIQRTEQGDSAMYLCASSSPPGQPPSRELFFGEGSRLTVL.

The chain joins TRBV30 to TRBJ1-6; 7 bases match TRBD1. Trimming cost V 1 base and J 9 bases; bases outside gene matches: 3. In germline, CDR1 is GTSNPN, CDR2 SVGIG (reference sequence). This CDR3 region has 13 residues. CDR3 sequence reads: CAWSGQGGSPLHF. CDR3 coding DNA: TGTGCCTGGAGTGGACAGGGAGGTTCACCCCTCCACTTT. Complete variable domain (other parts from reference TRBV30 and TRBJ1-6): SQTIHQWPATLVQPVGSPLSLECTVEGTSNPNLYWYRQAAGRGLQLLFYSVGIGQISSEVPQNLSASRPQDRQFILSSKKLLLSDSGFYLCAWSGQGGSPLHFGNGTRLTVT.

This clone was seen just once. The genes are TRBV5-6 and TRBJ2-5, with D possibly TRBD1 on 6 matching bases. CDR3 length: 14 amino acids. The germline V gene has CDR1 SGHDT and CDR2 YYEEEE. With 4 bases removed from V and 5 bases from J, the gap between germline ends came to 15 bases. CDR3 DNA sequence: TGTGCCAGCAGCCGAACAGGGACAAGGGAGACCCAGTACTTC. This sequence encodes CASSRTGTRETQYF.

This chain links TRBV5-1 with TRBJ1-2; TRBD1 agrees at 7 bases. The germline V gene has CDR1 SGHRS and CDR2 YFSETQ. There are 17 residues in the CDR3. The junction had 12 bases not matched to a gene; V was cut back by 2 bases and J by 2 bases. The DNA of the CDR3 is TGCGCCAGCAGCTTAAACCCGGGACAGCAAAGAAACTATGGCTACACCTTC. Protein sequence: CASSLNPGQQRNYGYTF.

The chain has TRBV28 and TRBJ2-7; perhaps TRBD1 as D (6 bases). Germline assignment: CDR1 MDHEN and CDR2 SYDVKM. Trimming pared 1 base from V and 0 bases from J, leaving 10 bases between. There are 15 residues in the CDR3. CDR3 bases: TGTGCCAGCAGTTTATACAGGGAGTTCTCCTACGAGCAGTACTTC. This encodes CASSLYREFSYEQYF.

V gene TRBV2 combines with J gene TRBJ2-1; no definite D call. Germline CDR1 is SNHLY and CDR2 is FYNNEI. The CDR3 extends over 15 amino acids. Trimming removed 5 bases from V and 1 base from J, with 12 bases in between. The CDR3 DNA sequence: TGTGCCAGCAGTCCCAAGCAATTTTCCTACAATGAGCAGTTCTTC. Its translation is CASSPKQFSYNEQFF.

The gene calls are TRBV5-1 and TRBJ2-3; unclear D gene. The V and J ends lost 2 bases and 0 bases respectively, with 7 bases between them. The CDR3 loop spans 14 amino acids. CDR1 is SGHRS and CDR2 is YFSETQ in the germline V gene. CDR3 sequence reads: CASSFTDSTDTQYF. The DNA for the CDR3 is TGCGCCAGCAGCTTTACAGATAGCACAGATACGCAGTATTTT.

The chain has TRBV10-3 and TRBJ2-3; TRBD2 agrees at 13 bases. The CDR3 has 16 residues. V was pared by 2 bases and J by 1 base, with 0 bases of the junction left unmatched. Germline CDR1 is ENHRY and CDR2 is SYGVKD. The CDR3 DNA follows: TGTGCCATCAGTGAGGGACTAGCGGGGGGCACAGATACGCAGTATTTT. It is translated as CAISEGLAGGTDTQYF.

CDR3 nucleotide sequence: TGTGCCTGTCGGGACAGGGGGTACAAAGTCACAGATACGCAGTATTTT. This translates into CACRDRGYKVTDTQYF. J is TRBJ2-3 and V is TRBV28; the match to TRBD1 covers 11 bases. The germline V gene has CDR1 MDHEN and CDR2 SYDVKM. There are 16 residues in the CDR3. The trim removed 11 bases at V and 2 bases at J, leaving 12 bases unmatched.